This T cell receptor (beta chain) is from a study of blood T cell repertoires in COVID-19. Overall study context: PBMCs, B-cell-depleted T cells, or T cells provided the cDNA or gDNA that made up the material.

The CDR3 is made up of 15 amino acids. The V gene's germline CDR1 is LNHDA and CDR2 SQIVND (reference sequence). The V end lost 7 bases, the J end lost 2 bases, and 15 bases lay between the germline ends. Profiling relied on immunoSEQ multiplex PCR, and the TCRdb table lists in-frame clones only, not all of them. The data hold 390,000 or so clones, with roughly 85% observed a single time. This TCR derives from a woman in her 30s with active or convalescent COVID-19. V usage is TRBV19 and J usage is TRBJ1-5, with D perhaps TRBD1 (5 bases). Sequenced sample: peripheral blood. The CDR3 DNA is TGTGCCAGTACCTGGGACTTGTCTCGCAATCAGCCCCAGCATTTT. This encodes CASTWDLSRNQPQHF. Variable domain in full (rest from reference TRBV19 and TRBJ1-5): DGGITQSPKYLFRKEGQNVTLSCEQNLNHDAMYWYRQDPGQGLRLIYYSQIVNDFQKGDIAEGYSVSREKKESFPLTVTSAQKNPTAFYLCASTWDLSRNQPQHFGDGTRLSIL.